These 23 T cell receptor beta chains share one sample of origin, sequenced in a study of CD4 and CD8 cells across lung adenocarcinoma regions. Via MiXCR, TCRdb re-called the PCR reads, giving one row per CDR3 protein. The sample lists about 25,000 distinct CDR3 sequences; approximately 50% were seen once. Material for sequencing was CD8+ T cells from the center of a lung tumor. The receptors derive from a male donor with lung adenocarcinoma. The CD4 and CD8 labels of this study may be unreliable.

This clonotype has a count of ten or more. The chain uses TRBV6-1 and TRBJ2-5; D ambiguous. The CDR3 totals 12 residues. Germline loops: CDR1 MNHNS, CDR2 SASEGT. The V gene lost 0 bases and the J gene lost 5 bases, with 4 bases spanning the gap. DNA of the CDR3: TGTGCCAGCAGTGAAGCGAGGGAGACCCAGTACTTC. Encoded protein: CASSEARETQYF.

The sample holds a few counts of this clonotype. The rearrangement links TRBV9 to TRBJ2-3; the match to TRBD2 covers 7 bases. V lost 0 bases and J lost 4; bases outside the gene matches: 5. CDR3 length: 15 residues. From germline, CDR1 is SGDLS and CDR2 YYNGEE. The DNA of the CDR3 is TGTGCCAGCAGCGTAGGGACTAGATCGGCAGATACGCAGTATTTT. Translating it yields CASSVGTRSADTQYF. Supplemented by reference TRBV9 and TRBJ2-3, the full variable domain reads DSGVTQTPKHLITATGQRVTLRCSPRSGDLSVYWYQQSLDQGLQFLIQYYNGEERAKGNILERFSAQQFPDLHSELNLSSLELGDSALYFCASSVGTRSADTQYFGPGTRLTVL.

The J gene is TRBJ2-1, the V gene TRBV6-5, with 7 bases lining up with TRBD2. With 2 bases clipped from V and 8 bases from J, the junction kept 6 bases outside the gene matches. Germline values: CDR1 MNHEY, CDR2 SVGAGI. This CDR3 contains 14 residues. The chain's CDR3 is CASSYDLRGDEQFF. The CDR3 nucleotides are TGTGCCAGCAGTTACGATCTCCGGGGGGATGAGCAGTTCTTC.

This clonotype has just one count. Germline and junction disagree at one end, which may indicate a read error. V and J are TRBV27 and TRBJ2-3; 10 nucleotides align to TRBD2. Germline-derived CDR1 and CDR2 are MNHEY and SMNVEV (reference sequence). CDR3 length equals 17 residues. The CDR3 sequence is CASREGSGGPDTDTQYF. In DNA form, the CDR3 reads TGTGCCAGCAGGGAGGGTAGCGGGGGGCCTGACACAGATACGCAGTATTTC.

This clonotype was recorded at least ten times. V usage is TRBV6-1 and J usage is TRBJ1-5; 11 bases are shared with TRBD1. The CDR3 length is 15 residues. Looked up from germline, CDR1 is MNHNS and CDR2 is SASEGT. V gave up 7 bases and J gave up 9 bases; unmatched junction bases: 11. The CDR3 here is CASTGQGAAPGPQHF. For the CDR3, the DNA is TGTGCCAGCACCGGACAGGGGGCCGCTCCAGGGCCCCAGCATTTT.

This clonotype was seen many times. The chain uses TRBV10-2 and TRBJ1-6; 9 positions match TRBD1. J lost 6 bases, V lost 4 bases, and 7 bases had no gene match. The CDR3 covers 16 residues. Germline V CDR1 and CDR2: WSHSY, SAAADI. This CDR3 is CASSALTGQGNSPLHF. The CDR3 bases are TGCGCCAGCAGTGCCTTAACGGGACAGGGTAATTCACCCCTCCACTTT.

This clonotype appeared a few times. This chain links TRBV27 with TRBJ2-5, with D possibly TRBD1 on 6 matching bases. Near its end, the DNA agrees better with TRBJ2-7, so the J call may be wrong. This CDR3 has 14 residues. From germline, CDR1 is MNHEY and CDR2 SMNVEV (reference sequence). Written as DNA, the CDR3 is TGTGCCAGCAGTTTCGGCAGGGGACACTACGAGCAGTACTTC. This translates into CASSFGRGHYEQYF.

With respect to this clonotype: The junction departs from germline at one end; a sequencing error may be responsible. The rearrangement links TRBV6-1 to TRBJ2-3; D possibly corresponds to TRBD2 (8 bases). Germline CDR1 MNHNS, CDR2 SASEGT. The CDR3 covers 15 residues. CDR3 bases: TGTGGCAGGGGGAACGGGGGGGGCGACCAAGAGACGCAGTACTTT. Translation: CGRGNGGGDQETQYF.

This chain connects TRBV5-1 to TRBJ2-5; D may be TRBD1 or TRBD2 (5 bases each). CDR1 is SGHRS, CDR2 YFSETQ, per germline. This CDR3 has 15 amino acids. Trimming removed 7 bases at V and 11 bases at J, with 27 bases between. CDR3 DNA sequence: TGCGCCAGCGGGGGTGGACCTTCGGGCACCTACACGCAGTACTTC. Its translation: CASGGGPSGTYTQYF. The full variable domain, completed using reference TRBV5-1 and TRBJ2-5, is KAGVTQTPRYLIKTRGQQVTLSCSPISGHRSVSWYQQTPGQGLQFLFEYFSETQRNKGNFPGRFSGRQFSNSRSEMNVSTLELGDSALYLCASGGGPSGTYTQYFGPGTRLLVL.

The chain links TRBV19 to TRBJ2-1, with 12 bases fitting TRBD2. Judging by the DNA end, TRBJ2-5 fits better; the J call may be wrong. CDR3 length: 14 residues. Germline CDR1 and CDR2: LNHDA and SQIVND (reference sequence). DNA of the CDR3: TGTGCCAGTAGTACGACTAGCGGGAGTAGGTCCCAGTACTTC. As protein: CASSTTSGSRSQYF.

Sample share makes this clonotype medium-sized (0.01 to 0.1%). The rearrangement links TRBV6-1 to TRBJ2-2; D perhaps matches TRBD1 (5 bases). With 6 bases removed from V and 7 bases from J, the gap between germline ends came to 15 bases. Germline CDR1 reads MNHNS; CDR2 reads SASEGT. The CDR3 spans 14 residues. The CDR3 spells CASSRQPGIGELFF. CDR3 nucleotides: TGTGCCAGCAGCCGACAGCCGGGCATCGGGGAGCTGTTTTTT.

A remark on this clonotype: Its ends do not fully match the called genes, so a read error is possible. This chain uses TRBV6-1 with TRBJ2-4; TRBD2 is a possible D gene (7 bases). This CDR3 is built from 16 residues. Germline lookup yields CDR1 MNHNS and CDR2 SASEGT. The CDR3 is CASREAGMGAKNIQYF. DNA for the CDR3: TGTGCCAGCCGTGAAGCGGGGATGGGGGCCAAAAACATTCAGTATTTC.

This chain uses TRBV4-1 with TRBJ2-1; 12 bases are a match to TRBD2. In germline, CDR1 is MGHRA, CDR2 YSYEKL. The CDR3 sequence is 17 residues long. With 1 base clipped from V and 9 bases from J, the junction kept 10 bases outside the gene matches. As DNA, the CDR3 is TGCGCCAGCAGCCAAGGCCCGGGACTAGCGGGTGTCAGTGAGCAGTTCTTC. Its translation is CASSQGPGLAGVSEQFF.

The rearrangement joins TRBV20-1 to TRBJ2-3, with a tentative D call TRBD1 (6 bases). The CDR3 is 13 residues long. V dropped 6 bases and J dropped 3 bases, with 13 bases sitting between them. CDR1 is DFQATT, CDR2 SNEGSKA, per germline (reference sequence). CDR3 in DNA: TGCAGTGCAAGACAGGAGAGGACAGATACGCAGTATTTT. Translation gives CSARQERTDTQYF.

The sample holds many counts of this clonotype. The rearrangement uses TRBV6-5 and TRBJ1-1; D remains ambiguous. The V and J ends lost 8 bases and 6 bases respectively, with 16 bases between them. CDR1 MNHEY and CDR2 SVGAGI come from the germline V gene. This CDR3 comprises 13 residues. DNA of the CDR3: TGTGCCAGCGGTACTGAGCGAGCCGCTGAAGCTTTCTTT. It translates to CASGTERAAEAFF.

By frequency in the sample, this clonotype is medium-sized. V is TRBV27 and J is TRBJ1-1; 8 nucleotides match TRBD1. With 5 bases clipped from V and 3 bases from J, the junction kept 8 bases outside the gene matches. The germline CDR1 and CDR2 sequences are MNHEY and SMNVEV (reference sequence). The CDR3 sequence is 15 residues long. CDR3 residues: CASSTWTGMDTEAFF. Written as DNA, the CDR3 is TGTGCCAGCAGTACCTGGACAGGGATGGACACTGAAGCTTTCTTT.

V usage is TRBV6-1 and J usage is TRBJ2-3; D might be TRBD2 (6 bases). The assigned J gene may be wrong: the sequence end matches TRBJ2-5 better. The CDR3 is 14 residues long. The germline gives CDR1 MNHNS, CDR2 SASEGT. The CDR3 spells CAGRRAGGPDTQYF. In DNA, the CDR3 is TGTGCGGGCAGACGGGCCGGAGGGCCAGATACCCAGTACTTC.

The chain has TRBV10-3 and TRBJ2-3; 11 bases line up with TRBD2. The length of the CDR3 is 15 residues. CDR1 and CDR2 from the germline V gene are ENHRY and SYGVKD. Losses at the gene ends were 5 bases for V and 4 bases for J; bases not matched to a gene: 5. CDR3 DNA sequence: TGTGCCATCAGTATAGCGGGAGGGCCTTCAGATACGCAGTATTTT. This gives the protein CAISIAGGPSDTQYF.

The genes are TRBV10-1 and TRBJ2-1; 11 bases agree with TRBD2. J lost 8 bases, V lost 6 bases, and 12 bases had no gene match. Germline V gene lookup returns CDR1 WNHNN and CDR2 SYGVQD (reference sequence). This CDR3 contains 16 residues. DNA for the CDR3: TGCGCCAGCAGAGGCCAACTAGCGGGAGTCCACTATGAGCAGTTCTTC. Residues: CASRGQLAGVHYEQFF.

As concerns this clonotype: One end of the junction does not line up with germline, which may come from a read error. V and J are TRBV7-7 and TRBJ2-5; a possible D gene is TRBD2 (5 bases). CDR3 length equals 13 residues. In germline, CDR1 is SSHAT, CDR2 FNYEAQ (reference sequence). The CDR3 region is CASSPSPGETQYF. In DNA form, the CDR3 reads TGTGCTAGCAGCCCTAGCCCAGGAGAGACCCAGTACTTC. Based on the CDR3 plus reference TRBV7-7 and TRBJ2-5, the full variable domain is GAGVSQSPRYKVTKRGQDVTLRCDPISSHATLYWYQQALGQGPEFLTYFNYEAQPDKSGLPSDRFSAERPEGSISTLTIQRTEQRDSAMYRCASSPSPGETQYFGPGTRLLVL.

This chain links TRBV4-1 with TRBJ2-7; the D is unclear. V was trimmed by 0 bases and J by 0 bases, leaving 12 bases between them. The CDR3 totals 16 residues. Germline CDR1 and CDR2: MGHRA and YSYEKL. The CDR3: CASSQEANINSYEQYF. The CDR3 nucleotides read TGCGCCAGCAGCCAAGAGGCGAATATTAACTCCTACGAGCAGTACTTC.

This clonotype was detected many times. The chain's CDR3 is CASTLPSGNTIYF. CDR3 DNA sequence: TGTGCCAGCACCCTCCCCTCTGGAAACACCATATATTTT. The chain recombines TRBV28 with TRBJ1-3; no firm D call. The CDR3 has 13 amino acids. Trimming stripped 7 bases from V and 0 bases from J, with 7 bases between. CDR1 is MDHEN, CDR2 SYDVKM, per germline.

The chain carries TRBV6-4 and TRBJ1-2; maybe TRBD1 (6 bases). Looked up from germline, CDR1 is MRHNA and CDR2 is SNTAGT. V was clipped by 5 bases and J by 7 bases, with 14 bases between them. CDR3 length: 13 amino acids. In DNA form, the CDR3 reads TGTGCCAGCAGTCCGAGTGGGGGCCTTGGCTACACCTTC. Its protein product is CASSPSGGLGYTF.